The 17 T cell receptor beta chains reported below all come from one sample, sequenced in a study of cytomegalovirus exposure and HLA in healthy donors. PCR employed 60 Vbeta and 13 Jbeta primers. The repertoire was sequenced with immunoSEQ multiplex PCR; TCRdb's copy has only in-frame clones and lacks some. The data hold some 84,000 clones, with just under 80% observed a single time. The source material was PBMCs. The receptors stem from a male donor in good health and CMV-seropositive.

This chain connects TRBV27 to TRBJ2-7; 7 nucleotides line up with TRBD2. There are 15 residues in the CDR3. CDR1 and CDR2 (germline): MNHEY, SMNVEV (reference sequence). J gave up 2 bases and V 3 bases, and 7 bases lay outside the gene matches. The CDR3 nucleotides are TGTGCCAGCAGTTTGAGGCTAGCGGTTGCCTACGAGCAGTACTTC. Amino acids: CASSLRLAVAYEQYF.

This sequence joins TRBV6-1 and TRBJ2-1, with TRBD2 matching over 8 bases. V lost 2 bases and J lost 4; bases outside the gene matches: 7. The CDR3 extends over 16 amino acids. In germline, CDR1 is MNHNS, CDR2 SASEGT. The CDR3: CASSELTSARYNEQFF. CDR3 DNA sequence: TGTGCCAGCAGTGAATTGACTAGCGCCCGGTACAATGAGCAGTTCTTC.

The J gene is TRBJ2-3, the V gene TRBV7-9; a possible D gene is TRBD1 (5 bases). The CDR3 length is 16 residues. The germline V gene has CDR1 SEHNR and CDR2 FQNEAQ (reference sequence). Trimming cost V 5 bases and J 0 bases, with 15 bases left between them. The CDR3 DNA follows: TGTGCCAGCAGCCAGAAACTGGGGCCTAGCACAGATACGCAGTATTTT. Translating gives CASSQKLGPSTDTQYF.

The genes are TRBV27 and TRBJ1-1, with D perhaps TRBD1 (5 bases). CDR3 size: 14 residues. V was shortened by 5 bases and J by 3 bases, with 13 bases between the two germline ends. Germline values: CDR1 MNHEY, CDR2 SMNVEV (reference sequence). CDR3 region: CASSHRGGDTEAFF. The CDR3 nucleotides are TGTGCCAGCAGTCACCGCGGGGGGGACACTGAAGCTTTCTTT.

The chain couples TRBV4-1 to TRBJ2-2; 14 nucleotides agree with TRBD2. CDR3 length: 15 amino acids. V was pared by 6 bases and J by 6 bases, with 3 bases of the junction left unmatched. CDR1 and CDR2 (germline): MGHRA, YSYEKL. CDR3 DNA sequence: TGCGCCAGCAGGGGACTAGCGGGAGTGGCCGGGGAGCTGTTTTTT. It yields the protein CASRGLAGVAGELFF.

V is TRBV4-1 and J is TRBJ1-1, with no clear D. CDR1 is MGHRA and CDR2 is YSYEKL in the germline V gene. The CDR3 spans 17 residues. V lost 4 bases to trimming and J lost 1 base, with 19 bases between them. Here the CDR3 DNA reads TGCGCCAGCAGCCTACCGGCTCATCGAGGGCCGAACACTGAAGCTTTCTTT. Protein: CASSLPAHRGPNTEAFF.

Here the CDR3 DNA reads TGTGCCAGCGGGGGGAATCAGCCCCAGCATTTT. It is translated as CASGGNQPQHF. The rearrangement links TRBV7-9 to TRBJ1-5, with D possibly matching TRBD1 (5 bases). The CDR3 length is 11 residues. Looked up from germline, CDR1 is SEHNR and CDR2 is FQNEAQ (reference sequence). Trimming pared 8 bases from V and 4 bases from J, leaving 6 bases between.

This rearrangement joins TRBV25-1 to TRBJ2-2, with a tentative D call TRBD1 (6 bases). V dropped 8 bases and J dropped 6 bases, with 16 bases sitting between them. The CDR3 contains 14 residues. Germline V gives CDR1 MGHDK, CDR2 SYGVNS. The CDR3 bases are TGTGCCAGCCGAAGCGTAGGACAGTCCGGGGAGCTGTTTTTT. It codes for CASRSVGQSGELFF. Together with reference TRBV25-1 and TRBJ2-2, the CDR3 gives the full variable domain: EADIYQTPRYLVIGTGKKITLECSQTMGHDKMYWYQQDPGMELHLIHYSYGVNSTEKGDLSSESTVSRIRTEHFPLTLESARPSHTSQYLCASRSVGQSGELFFGEGSRLTVL.

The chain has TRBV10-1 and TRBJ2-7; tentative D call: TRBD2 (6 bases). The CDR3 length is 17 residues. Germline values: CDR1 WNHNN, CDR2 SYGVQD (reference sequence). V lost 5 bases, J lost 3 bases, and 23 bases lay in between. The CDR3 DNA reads TGCGCCAGCAGTCCGAATGGGGGGTCACAGGACGACTACGAGCAGTACTTC. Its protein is CASSPNGGSQDDYEQYF.

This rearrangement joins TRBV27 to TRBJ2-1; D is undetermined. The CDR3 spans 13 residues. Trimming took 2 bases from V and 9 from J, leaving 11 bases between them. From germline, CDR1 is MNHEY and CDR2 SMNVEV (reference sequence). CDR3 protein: CASSLPPHGEQFF. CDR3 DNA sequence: TGTGCCAGCAGTTTACCACCCCACGGTGAGCAGTTCTTC.

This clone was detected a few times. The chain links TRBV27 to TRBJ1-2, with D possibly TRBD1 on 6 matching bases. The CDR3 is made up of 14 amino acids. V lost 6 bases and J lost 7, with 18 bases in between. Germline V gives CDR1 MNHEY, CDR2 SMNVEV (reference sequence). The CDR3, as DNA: TGTGCCAGCAGGAGGTCGGGCAGGGGTTCTGGCTACACCTTC. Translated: CASRRSGRGSGYTF.

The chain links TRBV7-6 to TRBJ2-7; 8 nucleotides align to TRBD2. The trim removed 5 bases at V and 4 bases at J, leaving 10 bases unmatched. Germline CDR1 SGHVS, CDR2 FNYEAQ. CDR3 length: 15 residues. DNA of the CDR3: TGTGCCAGCAGCAACGTGCTAGCGGGTTTTTACGAGCAGTACTTC. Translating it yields CASSNVLAGFYEQYF.

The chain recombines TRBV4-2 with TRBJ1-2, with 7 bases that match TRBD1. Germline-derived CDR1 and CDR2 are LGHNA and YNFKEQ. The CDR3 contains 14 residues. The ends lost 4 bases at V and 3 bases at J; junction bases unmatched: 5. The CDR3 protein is CASSPEGAYYGYTF. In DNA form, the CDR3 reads TGTGCCAGCAGCCCAGAGGGGGCGTACTATGGCTACACCTTC.

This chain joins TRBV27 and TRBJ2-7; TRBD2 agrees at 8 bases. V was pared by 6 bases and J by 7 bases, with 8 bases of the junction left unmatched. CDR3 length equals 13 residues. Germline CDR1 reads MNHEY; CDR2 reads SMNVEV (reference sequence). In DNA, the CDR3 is TGTGCCAGCAGAATAGCGGGAAGTAGGGAGCAGTACTTC. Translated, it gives CASRIAGSREQYF.

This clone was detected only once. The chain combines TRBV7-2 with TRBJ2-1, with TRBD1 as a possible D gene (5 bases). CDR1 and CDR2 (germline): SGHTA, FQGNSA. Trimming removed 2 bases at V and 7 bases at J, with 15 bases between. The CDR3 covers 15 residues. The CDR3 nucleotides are TGTGCCAGCAGCTTACGAGGTCAGAAGGGGAATGAGCAGTTCTTC. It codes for CASSLRGQKGNEQFF.

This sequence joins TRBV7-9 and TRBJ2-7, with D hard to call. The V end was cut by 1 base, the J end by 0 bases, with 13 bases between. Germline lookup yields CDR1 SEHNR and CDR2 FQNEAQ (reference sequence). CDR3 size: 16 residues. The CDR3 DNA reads TGTGCCAGCAGCTTAGAGGTACGATGGAGCTCCTACGAGCAGTACTTC. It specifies CASSLEVRWSSYEQYF.

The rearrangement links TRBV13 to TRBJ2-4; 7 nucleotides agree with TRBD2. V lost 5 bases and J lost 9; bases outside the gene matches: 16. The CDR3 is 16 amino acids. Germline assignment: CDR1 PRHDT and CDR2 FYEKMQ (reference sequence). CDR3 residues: CASSPRDVGLVGIQYF. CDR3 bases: TGTGCCAGCAGCCCCCGGGACGTAGGACTAGTCGGCATTCAGTACTTC.